The T cell receptor (beta chain) under discussion was sequenced for a study of control samples from healthy donors and cancer patients. Only in-frame clones appear in the TCRdb table, and some are missing; sequencing was by immunoSEQ multiplex PCR. This sample carries just over 150,000 clones, approximately 93% of them seen once, and the ten largest clones take 2% to 2.5%. There are 14 residues in the CDR3. V lost 6 bases to trimming and J lost 4 bases; unmatched junction nucleotides: 7. The V gene's germline CDR1 is SQVTM and CDR2 ANQGSEA. The chain recombines TRBV29-1 with TRBJ1-5; TRBD1 aligns across 9 bases. Sequencing was carried out using blood. This receptor was taken from a man aged 50-59 years in good health. CDR3 DNA: TGCAGCGTCACAGGGGGCGAAGGAAATCAGCCCCAGCATTTT. Translating it yields CSVTGGEGNQPQHF.